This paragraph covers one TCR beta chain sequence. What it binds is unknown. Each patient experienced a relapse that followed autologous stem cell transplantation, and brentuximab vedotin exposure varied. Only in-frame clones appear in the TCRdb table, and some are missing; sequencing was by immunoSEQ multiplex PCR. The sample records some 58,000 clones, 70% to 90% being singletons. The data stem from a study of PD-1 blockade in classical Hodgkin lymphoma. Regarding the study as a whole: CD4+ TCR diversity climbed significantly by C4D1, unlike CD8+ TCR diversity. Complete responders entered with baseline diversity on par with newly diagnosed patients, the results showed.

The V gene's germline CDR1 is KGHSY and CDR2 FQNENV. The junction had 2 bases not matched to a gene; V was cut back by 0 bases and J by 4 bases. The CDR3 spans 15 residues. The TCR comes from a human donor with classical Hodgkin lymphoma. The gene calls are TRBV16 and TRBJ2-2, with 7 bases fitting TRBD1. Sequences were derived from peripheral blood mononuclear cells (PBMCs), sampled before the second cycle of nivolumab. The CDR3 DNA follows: TGTGCCAGCAGCCAATCAGGGGGCGGCACCGGGGAGCTGTTTTTT. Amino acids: CASSQSGGGTGELFF.